A single sample is the source of the 17 T cell receptor beta chains below, sequenced in a study of response to subunit inactivated influenza vaccine. TCRdb reanalysed the RT-PCR reads using MiXCR and keeps one entry per CDR3 protein. The data show about 310,000 distinct CDR3 sequences, roughly 22% seen once. The starting material was PBMCs from blood, obtained roughly 20 months after vaccination. Source of these receptors: a man aged 50-75 years who received an inactivated influenza vaccine.

This clonotype was seen only a few times. The chain carries TRBV9 and TRBJ2-5, with 11 bases matching TRBD1. From germline, CDR1 is SGDLS and CDR2 YYNGEE. Trimming cost V 3 bases and J 5 bases; bases outside gene matches: 3. The CDR3 sequence is 14 residues long. The CDR3 loop reads CASSGTGGSETQYF. The CDR3 DNA is TGTGCCAGCAGCGGGACAGGGGGCAGTGAGACCCAGTACTTC.

In its sample, this clonotype was seen a few times. The chain has TRBV4-3 and TRBJ1-4, with a possible D match to TRBD1 (6 bases). With 4 bases removed from V and 7 bases from J, the gap between germline ends came to 16 bases. This CDR3 is built from 15 residues. CDR1 is LGHNA and CDR2 is YSLEER in the germline V gene. CDR3 residues: CASSPADRGGEKLFF. The CDR3, as DNA: TGCGCCAGCAGCCCAGCGGACAGAGGAGGTGAAAAACTGTTTTTT.

This clonotype was recorded a few times. This sequence joins TRBV29-1 and TRBJ2-5; 7 bases are shared with TRBD2. V was clipped by 7 bases and J by 2 bases; unmatched bases: 7. The CDR3 loop spans 13 amino acids. Germline V gives CDR1 SQVTM, CDR2 ANQGSEA. This chain's CDR3 is CSARRGEQETQYF. The CDR3 DNA reads as TGCAGCGCCCGACGGGGGGAACAAGAGACCCAGTACTTC.

The chain is built from TRBV9 and TRBJ1-4; possible D gene TRBD1, 6 bases. In germline, CDR1 is SGDLS, CDR2 YYNGEE. The CDR3 loop spans 15 amino acids. Trimming shortened V by 0 bases and J by 8 bases, and 14 bases separated the two germline ends. CDR3 in amino acids: CASSVGWGAGEKLFF. CDR3 DNA sequence: TGTGCCAGCAGCGTAGGATGGGGGGCCGGAGAAAAACTGTTTTTT. Looking up the rest from reference TRBV9 and TRBJ1-4 gives the full variable domain: DSGVTQTPKHLITATGQRVTLRCSPRSGDLSVYWYQQSLDQGLQFLIQYYNGEERAKGNILERFSAQQFPDLHSELNLSSLELGDSALYFCASSVGWGAGEKLFFGSGTQLSVL.

This clonotype came up a few times. This chain joins TRBV12-3 or TRBV12-4 and TRBJ1-5, with D perhaps TRBD1 (5 bases). Trimming removed 3 bases at V and 5 bases at J, with 8 bases between. The CDR3 length is 13 residues. CDR3 amino acids: CASSFQGDQPQHF. CDR3 bases: TGTGCCAGCAGTTTCCAGGGAGATCAGCCCCAGCATTTT.

The rearrangement links TRBV20-1 to TRBJ2-3; the match to TRBD2 covers 10 bases. The trim removed 1 base at V and 4 bases at J, leaving 8 bases unmatched. Germline assignment: CDR1 DFQATT and CDR2 SNEGSKA (reference sequence). This CDR3 contains 16 residues. The CDR3 here is CSARGVSGRAADTQYF. The CDR3 nucleotides are TGCAGTGCTAGAGGGGTCAGCGGGAGGGCTGCAGATACGCAGTATTTT.

This clonotype showed up many times. This rearrangement joins TRBV7-2 to TRBJ1-6; TRBD1 aligns across 11 bases. Germline lookup yields CDR1 SGHTA and CDR2 FQGNSA. CDR3 size: 15 residues. With V trimmed by 0 bases and J by 10 bases, 2 bases remained unmatched. CDR3 loop: CASSLAGTGGSPLHF. CDR3 nucleotides: TGTGCCAGCAGCTTAGCCGGGACAGGGGGATCACCCCTCCACTTT.

This clonotype was observed a handful of times. The V gene is TRBV7-2, the J gene TRBJ2-7; D possibly corresponds to TRBD1 (6 bases). This CDR3 region has 14 residues. CDR1 is SGHTA and CDR2 is FQGNSA in the germline V gene. V dropped 5 bases and J dropped 2 bases, with 13 bases sitting between them. CDR3 sequence: CASSLRQAAYEQYF. The CDR3 bases are TGTGCCAGCAGCCTTCGACAGGCTGCCTACGAGCAGTACTTC. The entire variable domain, with the rest obtained from reference TRBV7-2 and TRBJ2-7, is as follows: GAGVSQSPSNKVTEKGKDVELRCDPISGHTALYWYRQSLGQGLEFLIYFQGNSAPDKSGLPSDRFSAERTGGSVSTLTIQRTQQEDSAVYLCASSLRQAAYEQYFGPGTRLTVT.

This clonotype is a singleton in its sample. The genes are TRBV12-3 or TRBV12-4 and TRBJ2-7; D possibly uses TRBD1 or TRBD2 (5 bases each). V lost 4 bases to trimming and J lost 3 bases, with 19 bases between them. This CDR3 comprises 16 residues. The CDR3 DNA reads as TGTGCCAGCAGTTCGGGACGGAGGCCAGATTACTACGAGCAGTACTTC. Its protein product is CASSSGRRPDYYEQYF.

This clonotype occurred a few times. The chain employs TRBV20-1 and TRBJ1-5; weak D call: TRBD1 (6 bases). Germline-derived CDR1 and CDR2 are DFQATT and SNEGSKA (reference sequence). The CDR3 has 17 residues. Trimming pared 5 bases from V and 3 bases from J, leaving 23 bases between. The CDR3 DNA follows: TGCAGTGCTGCGAACGACAGGAGCTGGGGGCTCAATCAGCCCCAGCATTTT. Amino acids: CSAANDRSWGLNQPQHF.

The rearrangement links TRBV5-1 to TRBJ2-2, with 11 nucleotides matching TRBD2. Germline CDR1 SGHRS, CDR2 YFSETQ. The J segment lost 4 bases and the V segment lost 1 base, leaving 12 bases of the junction unmatched. There are 19 residues in the CDR3. The CDR3 here is CASSLPASLAGVPTGELFF. For the CDR3, the DNA is TGCGCCAGCAGCTTGCCGGCCTCACTAGCGGGAGTACCCACCGGGGAGCTGTTTTTT.

This clonotype was counted a few times. The chain couples TRBV27 to TRBJ2-5; TRBD1 agrees at 12 bases. The trim removed 4 bases at V and 5 bases at J, leaving 5 bases unmatched. Germline CDR1 reads MNHEY; CDR2 reads SMNVEV (reference sequence). The CDR3 spans 15 residues. CDR3 nucleotide sequence: TGTGCCAGCAGTTACGGGACAGGGGGCATCGAGACCCAGTACTTC. Amino acid sequence: CASSYGTGGIETQYF.

This clonotype was seen many times. The gene calls are TRBV5-1 and TRBJ2-3; 12 bases are shared with TRBD2. Per germline, CDR1 SGHRS and CDR2 YFSETQ. The CDR3 is 16 residues long. V lost 4 bases, J lost 2 bases, and 5 bases stayed unmatched. The CDR3 spells CASSPRTSGVTDTQYF. In DNA form, the CDR3 reads TGCGCCAGCAGCCCACGGACTAGCGGGGTCACAGATACGCAGTATTTT. The whole variable domain, remainder taken from reference TRBV5-1 and TRBJ2-3, is KAGVTQTPRYLIKTRGQQVTLSCSPISGHRSVSWYQQTPGQGLQFLFEYFSETQRNKGNFPGRFSGRQFSNSRSEMNVSTLELGDSALYLCASSPRTSGVTDTQYFGPGTRLTVL.

This clonotype was counted once. The rearrangement joins TRBV6-5 to TRBJ2-5; D is undetermined. V was pared by 0 bases and J by 5 bases, with 10 bases between. Germline V gene sequence: CDR1 MNHEY, CDR2 SVGAGI. The CDR3 length is 14 residues. The CDR3 sequence is CASSYSLADETQYF. CDR3 nucleotides: TGTGCCAGCAGTTACTCCTTAGCTGATGAGACCCAGTACTTC.

The chain joins TRBV20-1 to TRBJ1-5; D possibly corresponds to TRBD1 (6 bases). CDR3 length: 15 amino acids. Germline CDR1 DFQATT, CDR2 SNEGSKA (reference sequence). The ends were cut back, 6 bases at V and 2 bases at J, with 17 bases in the middle. For the CDR3, the DNA is TGCAGTGCAGAATCGGGCGACAGGCGCAATCAGCCCCAGCATTTT. Translated, it gives CSAESGDRRNQPQHF.

The chain joins TRBV7-9 to TRBJ2-5; TRBD2 agrees at 8 bases. The length of the CDR3 is 15 residues. Germline values: CDR1 SEHNR, CDR2 FQNEAQ (reference sequence). J gave up 3 bases and V 5 bases, and 8 bases lay outside the gene matches. The CDR3 bases are TGTGCCAGCAGCCCTCCGGGGGGGTTCGAAGAGACCCAGTACTTC. This gives the protein CASSPPGGFEETQYF.

This clonotype has a handful of counts. The rearrangement joins TRBV12-3 or TRBV12-4 to TRBJ1-2; 8 bases line up with TRBD1. The V segment lost 3 bases and the J segment 0 bases; nucleotides outside the gene matches: 3. This CDR3 region has 15 residues. The CDR3 sequence: CASSFPGGTNYGYTF. For the CDR3, the DNA is TGTGCCAGCAGTTTCCCAGGGGGCACTAACTATGGCTACACCTTC.